The entry below gives a single T cell receptor (beta chain) sequence along with its context. No antigen is known for it. This CDR3 is built from 17 residues. The germline CDR1 and CDR2 sequences are MNHNY and SVGAGI (reference sequence). V was clipped by 5 bases and J by 0 bases; unmatched bases: 10. This record comes from a study of T cell responses to AZD1222 COVID-19 vaccine. Whole-study results and caveats: Baseline seropositivity occurred in only a handful of AZD1222 recipients.

Generated by immunoSEQ multiplex PCR, the TCRdb table keeps only in-frame clones and is missing some. Here the sample spans 40,000 to 55,000 clones, about 90% being singletons. The chain links TRBV6-6 to TRBJ1-2; 9 nucleotides align to TRBD1. The starting material was peripheral blood, obtained 28 days after the second AZD1222 dose. The clonotype comes from an adult who received the AZD1222 COVID-19 vaccine. The CDR3 loop is CASSPRTGVRANYGYTF. The CDR3 DNA reads as TGTGCCAGCAGTCCACGGACAGGGGTCCGAGCTAACTATGGCTACACCTTC.